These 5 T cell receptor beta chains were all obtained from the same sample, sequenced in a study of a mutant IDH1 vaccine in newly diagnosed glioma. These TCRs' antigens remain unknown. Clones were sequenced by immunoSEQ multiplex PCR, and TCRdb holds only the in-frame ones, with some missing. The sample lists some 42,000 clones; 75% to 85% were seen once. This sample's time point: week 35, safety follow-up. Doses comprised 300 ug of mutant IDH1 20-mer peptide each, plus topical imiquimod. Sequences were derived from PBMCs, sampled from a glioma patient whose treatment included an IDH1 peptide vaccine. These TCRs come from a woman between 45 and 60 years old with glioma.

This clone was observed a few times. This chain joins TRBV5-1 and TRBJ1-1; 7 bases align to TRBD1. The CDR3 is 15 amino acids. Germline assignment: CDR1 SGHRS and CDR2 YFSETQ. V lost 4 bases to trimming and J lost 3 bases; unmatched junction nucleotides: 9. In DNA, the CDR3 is TGCGCCAGCAGCGGGGCCGGGACAGTTGACACTGAAGCTTTCTTT. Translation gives CASSGAGTVDTEAFF.

The CDR3: CASSLDRGGPLIEKLFF. CDR3 coding DNA: TGTGCCAGCAGCTTGGATCGTGGGGGCCCCCTAATTGAAAAACTGTTTTTT. The chain links TRBV5-8 to TRBJ1-4, with D maybe TRBD1 (6 bases). The CDR3 loop spans 17 amino acids. Trimming removed 0 bases from V and 7 bases from J, with 19 bases in between. CDR1 SGHTS and CDR2 YDEGEE come from the germline V gene.

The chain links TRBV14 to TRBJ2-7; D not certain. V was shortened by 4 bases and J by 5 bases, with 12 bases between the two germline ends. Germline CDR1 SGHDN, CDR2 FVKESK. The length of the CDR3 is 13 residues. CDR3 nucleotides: TGTGCCAGCAGCCCTACACTGGTCCACGAGCAGTACTTC. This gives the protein CASSPTLVHEQYF.

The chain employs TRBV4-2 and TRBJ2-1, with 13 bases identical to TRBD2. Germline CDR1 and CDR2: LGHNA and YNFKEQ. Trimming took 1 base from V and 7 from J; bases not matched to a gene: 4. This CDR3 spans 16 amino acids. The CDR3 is CASSQAGTSGVNEQFF. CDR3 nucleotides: TGTGCCAGCAGCCAAGCCGGGACTAGCGGGGTTAATGAGCAGTTCTTC.

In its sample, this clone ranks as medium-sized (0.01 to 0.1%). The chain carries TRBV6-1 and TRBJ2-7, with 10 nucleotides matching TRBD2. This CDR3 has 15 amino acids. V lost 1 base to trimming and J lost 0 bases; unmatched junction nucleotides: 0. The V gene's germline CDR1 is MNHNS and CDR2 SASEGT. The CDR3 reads CASSEGTSGSYEQYF. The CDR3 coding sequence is TGTGCCAGCAGTGAAGGGACTAGCGGCTCCTACGAGCAGTACTTC.